These T cell receptor beta chains were read from a single sample in a study of human T cells and chemical hapten exposure. TCRdb re-derived calls from the RACE reads in MiXCR, one entry per CDR3 protein. The sample shows some 84,000 distinct CDR3 sequences, less than 11% of them seen only once. The sequences come from whole blood, collected in connection with sensitization to the hapten diphenylcyclopropenone (DPC). The receptors shown here come from a woman aged 50 to 60 with alopecia areata. Some clones in this sample may be carry-over from other donors' samples. Both conserved end residues are part of each CDR3. A D gene is named only where the DNA matches it firmly. Not every row has a clone size; where given, it reads once, few, many or a size class.

d_gene | j_gene | abundance | v_gene | CDR3aa | CDR3nt
- | TRBJ1-6 | many | TRBV6-6 | CASSHNSPLHF | TGTGCCAGCAGCCATAATTCACCCCTCCACTTT
TRBD2 | TRBJ2-1 | many | TRBV20-1 | CSATLAGANEQFF | TGCAGTGCTACGTTAGCGGGGGCAAATGAGCAGTTCTTC
- | TRBJ2-3 | - | TRBV12-3/TRBV12-4 | CASSLSRASDTQYF | TGTGCCAGCAGTTTATCGCGGGCTTCAGATACGCAGTATTTT
TRBD2 | TRBJ2-1 | few | TRBV5-5 | CASSGEGLAGVGEQFF | TGTGCCAGCAGCGGGGAAGGACTAGCGGGAGTTGGTGAGCAGTTCTTC
TRBD1 | TRBJ1-5 | many | TRBV20-1 | CSAAQGGQVNQPQHF | TGCAGTGCCGCTCAGGGTGGACAGGTTAATCAGCCCCAGCATTTT
TRBD1 | TRBJ1-2 | many | TRBV20-1 | CSAKTGGLTDGYTF | TGCAGTGCTAAAACAGGGGGCCTTACCGATGGCTACACCTTC
- | TRBJ2-7 | - | TRBV20-1 | CSARDWGTSGRSYEQYF | TGCAGTGCTAGAGATTGGGGAACTAGTGGGCGCTCCTACGAGCAGTACTTC
TRBD1 | TRBJ2-3 | many | TRBV20-1 | CSAPDRGRTDTQYF | TGCAGTGCCCCGGACAGGGGACGCACAGATACGCAGTATTTT
- | TRBJ1-5 | many | TRBV27 | CASSRYNSNQPQHF | TGTGCCAGCAGTCGCTACAATTCCAATCAGCCCCAGCATTTT
TRBD1 | TRBJ2-2 | few | TRBV15 | CATSGQGFKTGELFF | TGTGCCACCAGCGGACAGGGATTCAAGACCGGGGAGCTGTTTTTT
TRBD2 | TRBJ2-7 | few | TRBV5-4 | CASSKAGGFSYEQYF | TGTGCCAGCAGCAAAGCGGGAGGTTTCTCCTACGAGCAGTACTTC
- | TRBJ2-3 | many | TRBV5-4 | CASSFATDTQYF | TGTGCCAGCAGCTTTGCCACAGATACGCAGTATTTT
- | TRBJ2-7 | few | TRBV3-1 | CASSQVPGVYEQYF | TGTGCCAGCAGCCAAGTTCCGGGGGTCTACGAGCAGTACTTC
TRBD1 | TRBJ1-4 | many | TRBV2 | CASRVQGVNEKLFF | TGTGCCAGCAGAGTCCAGGGGGTGAATGAAAAACTGTTTTTT
- | TRBJ2-2 | many | TRBV5-6 | CASSLSGVRELFF | TGTGCCAGCAGCTTGTCGGGGGTCAGGGAGCTGTTTTTT
TRBD2 | TRBJ2-7 | few | TRBV20-1 | CSAIAAGTSASYEQYF | TGCAGTGCTATTGCGGCAGGGACTAGCGCCTCCTACGAGCAGTACTTC
- | TRBJ1-5 | many | TRBV27 | CASSPRGLSNQPQHF | TGTGCCAGCAGCCCCCGCGGGCTGAGCAATCAGCCCCAGCATTTT
- | TRBJ1-2 | many | TRBV7-2 | CASSSRQDFYGYTF | TGTGCCAGCAGCTCCCGACAGGACTTCTATGGCTACACCTTC
- | TRBJ2-2 | many | TRBV24-1 | CATSRQGYTGELFF | TGTGCCACCAGTCGGCAGGGTTACACCGGGGAGCTGTTTTTT
- | TRBJ2-2 | - | TRBV28 | CASSLDSRNTGELFF | TGTGCCAGCAGTTTAGACAGCAGGAACACCGGGGAGCTGTTTTTT
- | TRBJ2-7 | medium-sized | TRBV30 | CAWRDFFYEQYF | TGTGCCTGGAGGGACTTTTTCTACGAGCAGTACTTC
- | TRBJ2-7 | many | TRBV25-1 | CASSAGQGRYEQYF | TGTGCCAGCAGTGCCGGACAAGGTCGCTACGAGCAGTACTTC
- | TRBJ1-1 | many | TRBV7-8 | CASSFLGGQNTEAFF | TGTGCCAGCAGCTTCCTGGGGGGCCAGAACACTGAAGCTTTCTTT
- | TRBJ1-1 | few | TRBV4-2 | CASSQHQRANTEAFF | TGTGCCAGCAGCCAGCATCAGAGGGCGAACACTGAAGCTTTCTTT
- | TRBJ2-5 | few | TRBV4-1 | CASSQVLQETQYF | TGCGCCAGCAGCCAAGTTCTTCAAGAGACCCAGTACTTC
- | TRBJ2-3 | many | TRBV7-9 | CASSLETWRDTQYF | TGTGCCAGCAGCTTAGAGACCTGGCGAGATACGCAGTATTTT
- | TRBJ1-2 | few | TRBV6-1 | CASSENRANYGYTF | TGTGCCAGCAGTGAGAACAGGGCAAACTATGGCTACACCTTC